This is a list of T cell receptor beta chains from one sample in a study of T cell changes during pregnancy in multiple sclerosis. Some clones are missing from TCRdb's copy, which holds only in-frame ones; the method was immunoSEQ multiplex PCR. The repertoire holds tens of thousands of clones, roughly 90% seen once, with approximately 9.5% in the top ten. This sample comprised peripheral blood, obtained after pregnancy. The receptors were gathered from a female donor in good health, enrolled as a control in a pregnancy study. Each CDR3 is given with its conserved first and last residue. A D gene is named only where the DNA matches it firmly. Clone size appears in some rows only: once, few, many, or a class for an expanded clone.

abundance	j_gene	v_gene	d_gene	CDR3nt	CDR3aa
.	TRBJ2-1	TRBV7-2	TRBD1	TGTGCCAGCAGCCAGGGTGGGACAGGGGGCTGGGCTGAGCAGTTCTTC	CASSQGGTGGWAEQFF
.	TRBJ2-2	TRBV6-6	.	TGTGCCAGCACTCAGGGTGGGAACACCGGGGAGCTGTTTTTT	CASTQGGNTGELFF
once	TRBJ1-3	TRBV4-1	.	TGCGCCAGCAGCCAAGACCAGGGATCTGGAAACACCATATATTTT	CASSQDQGSGNTIYF
.	TRBJ2-1	TRBV7-2	TRBD1	TGTGCCAGCAGTCCCGGGACAGGGGTCTACAATGAGCAGTTCTTC	CASSPGTGVYNEQFF
few	TRBJ2-2	TRBV14	.	TGTGCCAGCAGCGCCCGGTTACCCGGGGAGCTGTTTTTT	CASSARLPGELFF
.	TRBJ2-1	TRBV5-1	.	TGCGCCAGCCACCAGGGGGGACGGGATGAGCAGTTCTTC	CASHQGGRDEQFF
.	TRBJ1-4	TRBV27	TRBD1	TGTGCCAGCGCAAACAGGGGGCAAAATGAAAAACTGTTTTTT	CASANRGQNEKLFF
once	TRBJ2-1	TRBV5-6	TRBD2	TGTGCCAGCAGCTCTAGACTAGCGGCCTACAATGAGCAGTTCTTC	CASSSRLAAYNEQFF
once	TRBJ2-3	TRBV14	TRBD2	TGTGCCAGCAGCCAATTCGCCGGGACTAGCCGTCCAGATACGCAGTATTTT	CASSQFAGTSRPDTQYF
.	TRBJ2-2	TRBV11-3	TRBD1	TGTGCCAGCAGCCTCGACAGGGCCGCCGGGGAGCTGTTTTTT	CASSLDRAAGELFF
.	TRBJ1-6	TRBV6-5	.	TGTGCCAGCAGTTACTACAGGGAACTCGGGAATTCACCCCTCCACTTT	CASSYYRELGNSPLHF
.	TRBJ1-4	TRBV4-1	.	TGCGCCAGCAGCCATGTCAGTAATGAAAAACTGTTTTTT	CASSHVSNEKLFF
.	TRBJ1-2	TRBV6-1	.	TGTGCCAGCAGTGAATCGTCGAACTATGGCTACACCTTC	CASSESSNYGYTF
.	TRBJ1-1	TRBV6-5	.	TGTGCCAGCAGTTCGGTGAACACTGAAGCTTTCTTT	CASSSVNTEAFF
.	TRBJ1-1	TRBV5-6	.	TGTGCCAGCAGCTTAGGAGGCATCTCCACTGAAGCTTTCTTT	CASSLGGISTEAFF
.	TRBJ1-5	TRBV13	.	TGTGCCAGCAGCCTGCGGGGGGGTTTCAATCAGCCCCAGCATTTT	CASSLRGGFNQPQHF
once	TRBJ2-7	TRBV6-5	TRBD2	TGTGCCAGCAGTTCCGGACTAGCCCACAACGAGCAGTACTTC	CASSSGLAHNEQYF
.	TRBJ1-1	TRBV10-3	TRBD1	TGTGCCATCAGCGGACAGGGAAAGGTCCGGAACACTGAAGCTTTCTTT	CAISGQGKVRNTEAFF
.	TRBJ1-2	TRBV30	.	TGTGCCTGGAGTACCAGCTATGGCTACACCTTC	CAWSTSYGYTF
.	TRBJ2-4	TRBV7-7	.	TGTGCCAGCAGCTTAGGTGGTACAAACCTAGCCAAAAACATTCAGTACTTC	CASSLGGTNLAKNIQYF
.	TRBJ2-3	TRBV10-2	TRBD2	TGCGCCAGCAAAACGGGGGGGGAGACAGATACGCAGTATTTT	CASKTGGETDTQYF
once	TRBJ2-7	TRBV4-1	TRBD1	TGCGCCAGCAGCGACGTTGACAGGGGGCTAGGTGGAGGACCTGGGCAGTACTTC	CASSDVDRGLGGGPGQYF
.	TRBJ1-1	TRBV10-3	TRBD1	TGTGCCATCACAAACCGGGACAGGGCGACTGAAGCTTTCTTT	CAITNRDRATEAFF
few	TRBJ2-7	TRBV11-3	TRBD1	TGTGCCAGCAGTTCAGGGGGCTACGAGCAGTACTTC	CASSSGGYEQYF
.	TRBJ2-7	TRBV30	TRBD1	TGTGCCTGGAGCCACGGACAGGGGCCCTACGAGCAGTACTTC	CAWSHGQGPYEQYF
.	TRBJ2-7	TRBV9	TRBD2	TGTGCCAGCAGCGCCCGGGACAGGGCGACTAGCGGGGGTTACGAGCAGTACTTC	CASSARDRATSGGYEQYF
.	TRBJ2-7	TRBV20-1	.	TGCAGTGCTAGTTTAGACGAGCAGTACTTC	CSASLDEQYF
.	TRBJ2-2	TRBV19	.	TGTGCCAGTAGTATAAGACAGATCACCGGGGAGCTGTTTTTT	CASSIRQITGELFF